This T cell receptor beta chain was sequenced in a study of T cell responses to AZD1222 COVID-19 vaccine. CDR3 length equals 15 residues. The ends were cut back, 6 bases at V and 3 bases at J, with 15 bases in the middle. Per germline, CDR1 LNHDA and CDR2 SQIVND (reference sequence). Comment on this clone: The antigen remains unidentified.

Study observations and caveats: Spike-specific TCRs gained breadth and depth after people received two AZD1222 doses. It should be noted that donors were predominantly white British and more often female, and clonal diversity was possibly underestimated. With dominance at 160-218 and 743-854, vaccine-associated CD4 TCRs spanned spike. Of the AZD1222 recipients, only 5 or 6 were seropositive at baseline.

Only in-frame clones appear in the TCRdb table, and some are missing; sequencing was by immunoSEQ multiplex PCR. The sample has some 150,000 clones, over 80% seen once. The source material was peripheral blood, sampled 28 days after the second AZD1222 dose. The clonotype comes from an adult who received the AZD1222 COVID-19 vaccine. The genes are TRBV19 and TRBJ1-5, with D maybe TRBD1 (6 bases). CDR3 coding DNA: TGTGCCAGTAGGATACAGGGTGGCCCCAATCAGCCCCAGCATTTT. Translating it yields CASRIQGGPNQPQHF.